This TCR beta chain was recovered during a study of prognosis after radiotherapy for stage I lung cancer. Study-wide context: Distant metastases showed up in a few patients after radiotherapy, at a median of 7 months, while 15 showed no significant progression.

This clonotype was seen repeatedly, ten times or more. Its specificity is unknown. Germline CDR1 reads PRHDT; CDR2 reads FYEKMQ (reference sequence). This CDR3 comprises 18 residues. With V trimmed by 5 bases and J by 4 bases, 11 bases remained unmatched. Study findings and constraints: The way patients used TRBV and TRBJ genes reportedly differed depending on whether they had metastases. Before stereotactic body radiation therapy the median unique TCR clone count was about 10,000, and afterwards it fell to about 6,800.

Amplicons of TCR beta CDR3 were generated from genomic DNA by two-round multiplex PCR. Each TRBV and TRBJ gene had its own primer in the first PCR round. Universal primers were used in the second PCR round. TCRdb fed the multiplex PCR reads into MiXCR, producing one record per CDR3 protein. Altogether roughly 13,000 distinct CDR3 sequences are present, less than 35% being singletons, with the ten largest covering roughly 13%. V is TRBV13 and J is TRBJ2-3; TRBD2 matches 14 bases. Sample: PBMCs, taken before or after stereotactic body radiation therapy (not recorded which). The TCR sequence derives from a donor over 45 with non-small cell lung cancer. The CDR3 is CASSKIPGTSGGADTQYF. CDR3 coding DNA: TGTGCCAGCAGCAAAATTCCCGGGACTAGCGGGGGAGCAGATACGCAGTATTTT.